The 28 T cell receptor beta chains reported below all come from one sample, sequenced in a study of blood T cell repertoires in COVID-19 (dated by TCRdb to about 2020). The library was produced with the immunoSEQ multiplex PCR assay. TCRdb retrieved this table from immuneACCESS and kept in-frame rearrangements only. Not all clones are present; in checked studies, unresolved V genes account for under half, and no reason is known for the remainder. Across this sample there are about 160,000 clones, with roughly four fifths seen only once. The leading ten clones occupy about a tenth of the sample. The sample comprised peripheral blood. These receptors all come from a human donor in a cohort sampled during active COVID-19.

The gene calls are TRBV27 and TRBJ2-7; 11 bases agree with TRBD2. V gave up 8 bases and J gave up 5 bases; unmatched junction bases: 5. Germline assignment: CDR1 MNHEY and CDR2 SMNVEV (reference sequence). CDR3 length: 13 amino acids. The DNA for the CDR3 is TGTGCCAGCGGCCCTAGCGGGAGGAACGAGCAGTACTTC. It is translated as CASGPSGRNEQYF.

The chain joins TRBV29-1 to TRBJ1-1, with a possible D match to TRBD1 (6 bases). The CDR3 has 13 amino acids. V was trimmed by 7 bases and J by 1 base, leaving 13 bases between them. Germline CDR1 and CDR2: SQVTM and ANQGSEA. The CDR3 nucleotides read TGCAGCGGTAGTAGACAGGAGAACACTGAAGCTTTCTTT. Translation gives CSGSRQENTEAFF.

The V and J genes are TRBV30 and TRBJ1-4; 8 bases are shared with TRBD1. Germline CDR1 and CDR2: GTSNPN and SVGIG (reference sequence). V shed 7 bases and J 3 bases; nucleotides not matched to a gene: 10. This CDR3 is built from 15 residues. This CDR3 reads CASTDRDWPNEKLFF. Written as DNA, the CDR3 is TGTGCCTCCACGGACAGGGACTGGCCTAATGAAAAACTGTTTTTT.

The table lists this clone with a count of one. The chain combines TRBV12-3 or TRBV12-4 with TRBJ2-7, with unresolved D. The CDR3 extends over 11 amino acids. V was clipped by 2 bases and J by 6 bases, with 5 bases between them. CDR3 sequence reads: CASSLLGEQYF. In DNA form, the CDR3 reads TGTGCCAGCAGTTTACTAGGCGAGCAGTACTTC.

V usage is TRBV2 and J usage is TRBJ2-3, with 9 bases that match TRBD2. Germline CDR1 and CDR2: SNHLY and FYNNEI. Germline trimming cut 7 bases from V and 5 bases from J; bases unmatched to any gene: 4. CDR3 length equals 13 residues. The CDR3 sequence: CASIAGEGDTQYF. The DNA for the CDR3 is TGTGCCAGCATAGCGGGAGAGGGAGATACGCAGTATTTT.

The chain is built from TRBV19 and TRBJ2-7, with TRBD1 matching over 10 bases. CDR3 size: 16 residues. V lost 5 bases and J lost 6; bases outside the gene matches: 13. CDR1 is LNHDA, CDR2 SQIVND, per germline (reference sequence). The DNA for the CDR3 is TGTGCCAGTAGTTCTGGTTTGCGGGACAGGGGCGGCGAGCAGTACTTC. It translates to CASSSGLRDRGGEQYF.

The V gene is TRBV30, the J gene TRBJ2-7; D unclear. Looked up from germline, CDR1 is GTSNPN and CDR2 is SVGIG (reference sequence). Trimming stripped 2 bases from V and 2 bases from J, with 7 bases between. This CDR3 is 12 amino acids long. CDR3 residues: CAWSPTPYEQYF. In nucleotides, the CDR3 is TGTGCCTGGAGTCCTACCCCCTACGAGCAGTACTTC.

This chain connects TRBV3-1 (or the pseudogene TRBV3-2) to TRBJ2-7; TRBD1 agrees at 9 bases. Trimming took 4 bases from V and 6 from J; bases not matched to a gene: 10. This CDR3 has 15 amino acids. Germline V lookup: CDR1 LGHDT, CDR2 YNNKEL (reference sequence). The CDR3 reads CASSRRRTGDPEQYF. CDR3 nucleotide sequence: TGTGCCAGCAGCCGGCGGAGGACAGGGGACCCCGAGCAGTACTTC.

Details on this clone: Relative to the germline gene, one junction end is altered; a read error may explain this. The rearrangement links TRBV11-2 to TRBJ2-1, with TRBD1 identical over 8 bases. This CDR3 has 15 amino acids. Germline assignment: CDR1 SGHAT and CDR2 FQNNGV. The CDR3 reads CASSVDRGSYNEQFF. CDR3 nucleotides: TGTGCCAGCAGCGTAGACAGGGGCTCCTACAATGAGCAGTTCTTC.

J is TRBJ2-6 and V is TRBV6-2 or TRBV6-3; D perhaps matches TRBD1 (5 bases). The CDR3 loop spans 16 amino acids. Germline lookup yields CDR1 MNHEY and CDR2 SVGEGT. V lost 4 bases to trimming and J lost 0 bases, with 10 bases between them. CDR3 region: CASSSGHSSGANVLTF. The CDR3 DNA sequence: TGTGCCAGCAGTTCCGGACACTCCTCTGGGGCCAACGTCCTGACTTTC.

The chain employs TRBV5-6 and TRBJ2-1; 9 bases match TRBD1. Germline V gene sequence: CDR1 SGHDT, CDR2 YYEEEE. The CDR3 has 15 residues. With 2 bases clipped from V and 5 bases from J, the junction kept 5 bases outside the gene matches. The CDR3 DNA reads as TGTGCCAGCAGCTTTAGGGACAGGGAGAACAATGAGCAGTTCTTC. Its protein product is CASSFRDRENNEQFF.

This clone is a singleton in its sample. The chain recombines TRBV5-6 with TRBJ2-3; D gene uncertain. This CDR3 has 12 amino acids. Germline V gene sequence: CDR1 SGHDT, CDR2 YYEEEE. V lost 4 bases, J lost 0 bases, and 3 bases lay in between. CDR3 protein: CASSLSTDTQYF. The CDR3, as DNA: TGTGCCAGCAGCCTGAGCACAGATACGCAGTATTTT.

The chain carries TRBV6-6 and TRBJ1-3; a possible D gene is TRBD1 (5 bases). Between the trimmed V and J ends, which lost 6 bases and 1 base, there was a span of 10 bases. The germline V gene encodes CDR1 MNHNY and CDR2 SVGAGI (reference sequence). The CDR3 runs to 14 residues. This CDR3 is CASRIRVSGNTIYF. The CDR3 DNA reads as TGTGCCAGCAGAATCAGGGTGTCTGGAAACACCATATATTTT.

This rearrangement joins TRBV13 to TRBJ1-1, with D unclear. Germline V gene data show CDR1 as PRHDT and CDR2 as FYEKMQ (reference sequence). Trimming took off 1 base at V and 11 bases at J, with 14 bases between the two ends. This CDR3 contains 13 residues. As DNA, the CDR3 is TGTGCCAGCAGCTTAGCAAGTAGTGCGGTGGCTTTCTTT. This translates into CASSLASSAVAFF.

The gene calls are TRBV21-1 and TRBJ2-1; TRBD2, as called in the table, went unchecked against the DNA. TRBV21-1 is designated a pseudogene. The CDR3 extends over 17 amino acids. CDR3 nucleotide sequence: TGTGCCAGCAGGATGGGACTAGCGGACAACTCCTACAATGAGCAGTTCTTC. Translated: CASRMGLADNSYNEQFF.

The J gene is TRBJ2-1, the V gene TRBV11-3; 9 nucleotides line up with TRBD2. This CDR3 is 16 amino acids long. Looked up from germline, CDR1 is SGHNT and CDR2 is YENEEA. Unmatched junction bases numbered 8, after V lost 1 base and J lost 7 bases. The CDR3 DNA is TGTGCCAGCAGCTTAGGGACGGCGGGGGGGCAAAATGAGCAGTTCTTC. The encoded protein is CASSLGTAGGQNEQFF.

The chain uses TRBV20-1 and TRBJ2-7; a possible D gene is TRBD2 (6 bases). The CDR3 is made up of 14 amino acids. V shed 3 bases and J shed 1 base, with 13 bases lying between them. Germline V CDR1 and CDR2: DFQATT, SNEGSKA (reference sequence). The CDR3: CSASPLGGSYEQYF. For the CDR3, the DNA is TGCAGTGCTAGTCCCCTGGGGGGTTCCTACGAGCAGTACTTC.

This rearrangement joins TRBV6-2 or TRBV6-3 to TRBJ1-5, with TRBD1 matching 7 bases. The CDR3 sequence is 15 residues long. Trimming took 0 bases from V and 4 from J; bases not matched to a gene: 3. Germline CDR1 is MNHEY and CDR2 is SVGEGT. The CDR3 DNA reads TGTGCCAGCAGTTACTCTGAGGACAGGAATCAGCCCCAGCATTTT. Its translation: CASSYSEDRNQPQHF.

The rearrangement links TRBV7-2 to TRBJ1-1; D is ambiguous. Germline CDR1 and CDR2: SGHTA and FQGNSA. This CDR3 comprises 16 residues. V gave up 8 bases and J gave up 4 bases, with 23 bases separating them. The CDR3 spells CASFRPTVGSSTEAFF. The CDR3 DNA reads as TGTGCCAGCTTCCGCCCCACGGTGGGCAGCTCCACTGAAGCTTTCTTT.

A single count supports this clone. This chain links TRBV7-2 with TRBJ1-1, with TRBD1 matching over 8 bases. The CDR3 has 14 residues. Per germline, CDR1 SGHTA and CDR2 FQGNSA. V lost 6 bases to trimming and J lost 5 bases; unmatched junction nucleotides: 8. The CDR3 DNA reads as TGTGCCAGCAGGACAGGGGCCGGGGGGACTGAAGCTTTCTTT. It specifies CASRTGAGGTEAFF.

The chain links TRBV7-6 to TRBJ2-3, with a possible D match to TRBD1 (6 bases). Germline lookup yields CDR1 SGHVS and CDR2 FNYEAQ. Trimming removed 3 bases at V and 6 bases at J, with 13 bases between. The CDR3 loop spans 14 amino acids. The CDR3 protein is CASSFTGSLDTQYF. As DNA, the CDR3 is TGTGCCAGCAGCTTTACAGGGAGCCTTGATACGCAGTATTTT.

The rearrangement joins TRBV19 to TRBJ2-1, with 7 bases aligning to TRBD2. The trim removed 3 bases at V and 8 bases at J, leaving 7 bases unmatched. CDR1 and CDR2 (germline): LNHDA, SQIVND (reference sequence). There are 14 residues in the CDR3. CDR3 sequence (DNA): TGTGCCAGTAGTATTAGTGGGAGGGCCCATGAGCAGTTCTTC. This sequence encodes CASSISGRAHEQFF.

Ten or more counts support this clone. The V call is TRBV5-1, the J call TRBJ1-1, with D maybe TRBD1 (5 bases). The CDR3 is 15 amino acids. CDR1 is SGHRS, CDR2 YFSETQ, per germline. Trimming stripped 4 bases from V and 0 bases from J, with 13 bases between. CDR3 loop: CASSIAGSMNTEAFF. CDR3 bases: TGCGCCAGCAGCATTGCAGGGTCTATGAACACTGAAGCTTTCTTT.

This clone was counted many times. The chain joins TRBV15 to TRBJ1-4; no reliable D call. With 1 base removed from V and 3 bases from J, the gap between germline ends came to 6 bases. Germline CDR1 reads LNHNV; CDR2 reads YYDKDF (reference sequence). This CDR3 region has 14 residues. DNA of the CDR3: TGTGCCACCAGCAGAGGTACGGCTAATGAAAAACTGTTTTTT. The encoded protein is CATSRGTANEKLFF.

This clone was observed a handful of times. The CDR3 nucleotides read TGTGCCACCAGTTTCGGACAAAGCAATCAGCCCCAGCATTTT. This gives the protein CATSFGQSNQPQHF. The V and J genes are TRBV24-1 and TRBJ1-5, with a possible D match to TRBD1 (5 bases). The CDR3 contains 14 residues. The germline V gene encodes CDR1 KGHDR and CDR2 SFDVKD. Trimming removed 6 bases from V and 1 base from J, with 9 bases in between.

V is TRBV21-1 and J is TRBJ2-1; the table assigns TRBD2, which was not confirmed against the DNA. TRBV21-1 is listed as a pseudogene. This CDR3 region has 18 residues. This chain's CDR3 is CASSPPLTSGKLYNEQFF. In nucleotides, the CDR3 is TGTGCCAGCAGCCCACCCCTGACTAGCGGGAAATTGTACAATGAGCAGTTCTTC.

This chain joins TRBV28 and TRBJ2-2; the D gene is possibly TRBD2 (7 bases). The CDR3 length is 16 residues. V was trimmed by 3 bases and J by 6 bases, leaving 17 bases between them. The germline CDR1 and CDR2 sequences are MDHEN and SYDVKM. The CDR3 coding sequence is TGTGCCAGCAGTTTTGGAGCGGGGTCAGGGGCCGGGGAGCTGTTTTTT. Its protein is CASSFGAGSGAGELFF.

V is TRBV6-4 and J is TRBJ2-7; 11 nucleotides align to TRBD2. Germline assignment: CDR1 MRHNA and CDR2 SNTAGT. With 2 bases clipped from V and 2 bases from J, the junction kept 17 bases outside the gene matches. The CDR3 totals 20 residues. In nucleotides, the CDR3 is TGTGCCAGCAGTGACCTACGACTAGCGGGATTGATGCTAAGTCCCTACGAGCAGTACTTC. Amino acid sequence: CASSDLRLAGLMLSPYEQYF.